This paragraph covers one T cell receptor beta chain sequence. This record comes from a study of blood T cell repertoires in COVID-19. Study overall: In each case, the material was cDNA or gDNA derived from T cells, B-cell-depleted T cells, or PBMCs.

The cohort comprised adults aged about 18 to 100 years residing in 20 to 25 US areas. Per the original data handling: Cell counts per sample came from amplifying reference gene primers. Assay: immunoSEQ multiplex PCR; the TCRdb copy retains only in-frame clones and omits some. V, J and clone size were drawn from that table, and D and trimming were deduced from the DNA. Of roughly 250,000 clones in the sample, around 87% were seen once. Trimming removed 4 bases from V and 6 bases from J, with 7 bases in between. Looked up from germline, CDR1 is SGHDN and CDR2 is FVKESK. This CDR3 has 11 residues. The TCR originated in a woman in her thirties or forties with acute COVID-19. Source material: PBMCs or T cells enriched from blood (not recorded which). The chain links TRBV14 to TRBJ2-7; weak D call: TRBD2 (5 bases). The CDR3 DNA reads TGTGCCAGCAGCCTGGGAGTCGAGCAGTACTTC. This codes for CASSLGVEQYF.